This TCR beta chain is from a study of T cell changes during pregnancy in multiple sclerosis. The germline CDR1 and CDR2 sequences are SGHRS and YFSETQ. Trimming removed 6 bases from V and 5 bases from J; junction bases left unmatched: 4. The CDR3 contains 15 residues. TCRdb's table, derived via immunoSEQ multiplex PCR, lists solely in-frame clones and lacks some. The table shows tens of thousands of clones, with 92% occurring only once. This chain uses TRBV5-1 with TRBJ2-1; TRBD2 aligns across 14 bases. The TCR originated in a female donor in good health, enrolled as a control in a pregnancy study. The input for sequencing was peripheral blood, taken in the second trimester of pregnancy. The CDR3 DNA reads as TGCGCCAGCAATGGACTAGCGGGAGGCGACAATGAGCAGTTCTTC. Amino acids: CASNGLAGGDNEQFF.